The clone carrying this T cell receptor (beta chain) was detected only a few times. The antigen is unknown. These data come from a study of T cells in Graves' hyperthyroidism and ophthalmopathy. About the study: At initial diagnosis, before any treatment had begun, peripheral blood was obtained.

Patients having uncontrolled infection, another autoimmune disease, pregnancy or lactation were not included. The PBMCs were sourced from fresh peripheral blood (about 10 ml). Study findings and constraints: The model's output predicted ophthalmopathy at a median of roughly 6.9 months prior to onset.

Amplified regions were TCR beta CDR3 sequences from RNA transcripts. The HTBI primer set served for first-round RT-PCR of the TCR CDR3. TCRdb re-called the multiplex PCR reads with MiXCR, one entry per CDR3 protein. The sample consists of around 420,000 distinct CDR3 sequences, roughly 13% of them appearing once. This CDR3 has 16 residues. Trimming shortened V by 3 bases and J by 0 bases, and 12 bases separated the two germline ends. CDR1 is LNHDA and CDR2 is SQIVND in the germline V gene (reference sequence). The sequenced sample was blood. This TCR was recovered from a woman aged 18-30 years with Graves' hyperthyroidism. J is TRBJ2-4 and V is TRBV19, with no clear D. The CDR3 reads CASSILATIAKNIQYF. The DNA of the CDR3 is TGTGCCAGTAGTATCTTAGCTACTATAGCCAAAAACATTCAGTACTTC.